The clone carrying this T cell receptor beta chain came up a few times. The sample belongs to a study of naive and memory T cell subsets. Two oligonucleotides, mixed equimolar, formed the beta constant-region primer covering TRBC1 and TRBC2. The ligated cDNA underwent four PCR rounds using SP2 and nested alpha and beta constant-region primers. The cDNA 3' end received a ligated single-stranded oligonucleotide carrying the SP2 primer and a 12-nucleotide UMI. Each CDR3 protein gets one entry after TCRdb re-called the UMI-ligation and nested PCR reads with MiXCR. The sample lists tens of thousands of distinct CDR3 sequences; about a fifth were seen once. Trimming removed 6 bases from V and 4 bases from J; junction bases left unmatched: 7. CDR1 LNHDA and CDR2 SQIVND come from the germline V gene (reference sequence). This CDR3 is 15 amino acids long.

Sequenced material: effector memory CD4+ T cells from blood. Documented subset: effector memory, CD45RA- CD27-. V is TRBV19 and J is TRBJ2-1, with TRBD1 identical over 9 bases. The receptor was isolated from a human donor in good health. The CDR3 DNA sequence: TGTGCCAGTAGGCAGACCGGGACAGGGTACAATGAGCAGTTCTTC. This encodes CASRQTGTGYNEQFF.